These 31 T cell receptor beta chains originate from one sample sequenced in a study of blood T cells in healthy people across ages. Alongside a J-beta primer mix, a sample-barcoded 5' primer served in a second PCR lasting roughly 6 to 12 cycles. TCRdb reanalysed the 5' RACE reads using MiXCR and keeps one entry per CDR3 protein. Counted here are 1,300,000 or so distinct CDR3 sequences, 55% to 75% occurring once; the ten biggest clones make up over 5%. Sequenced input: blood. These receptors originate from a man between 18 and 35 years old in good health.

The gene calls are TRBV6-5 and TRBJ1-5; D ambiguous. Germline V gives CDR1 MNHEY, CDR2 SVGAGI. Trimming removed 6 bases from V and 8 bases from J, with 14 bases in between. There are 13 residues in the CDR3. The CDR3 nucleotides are TGTGCCAGCAGCCCCGCGCGCCTCAAGCCCCAGCATTTT. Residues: CASSPARLKPQHF.

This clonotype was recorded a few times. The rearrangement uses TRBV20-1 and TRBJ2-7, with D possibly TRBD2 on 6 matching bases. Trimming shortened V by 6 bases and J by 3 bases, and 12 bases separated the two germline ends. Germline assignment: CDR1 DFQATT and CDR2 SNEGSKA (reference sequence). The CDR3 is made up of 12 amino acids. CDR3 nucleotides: TGCAGTGCCTCTCGGGACTTCTACGAGCAGTACTTC. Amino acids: CSASRDFYEQYF.

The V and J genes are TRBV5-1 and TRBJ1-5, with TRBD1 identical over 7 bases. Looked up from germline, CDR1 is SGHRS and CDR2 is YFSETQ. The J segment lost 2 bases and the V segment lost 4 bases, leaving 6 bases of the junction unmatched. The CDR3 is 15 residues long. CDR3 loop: CASSRTGGGNQPQHF. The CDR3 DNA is TGCGCCAGCAGCCGGACAGGCGGGGGCAATCAGCCCCAGCATTTT.

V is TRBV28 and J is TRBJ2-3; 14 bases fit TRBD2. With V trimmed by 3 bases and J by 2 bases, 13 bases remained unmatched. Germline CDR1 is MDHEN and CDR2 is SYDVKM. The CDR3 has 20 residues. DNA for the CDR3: TGTGCCAGCAGTTTCCCTCGACTAGCGGGGGGGTCCACCTTCACAGATACGCAGTATTTT. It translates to CASSFPRLAGGSTFTDTQYF.

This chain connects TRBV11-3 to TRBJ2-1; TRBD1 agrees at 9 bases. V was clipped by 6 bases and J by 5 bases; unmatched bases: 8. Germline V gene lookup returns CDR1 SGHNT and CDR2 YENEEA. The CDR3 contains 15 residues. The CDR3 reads CASSLQGAQNNEQFF. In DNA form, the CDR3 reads TGTGCCAGCAGTCTACAGGGGGCCCAAAACAATGAGCAGTTCTTC.

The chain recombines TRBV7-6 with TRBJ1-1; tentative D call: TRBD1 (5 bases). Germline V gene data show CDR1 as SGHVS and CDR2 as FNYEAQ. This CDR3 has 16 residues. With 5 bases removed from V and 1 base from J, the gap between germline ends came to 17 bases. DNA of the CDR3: TGTGCCAGCAGCCCAGTGGGGGGTCAGGGGAACACTGAAGCTTTCTTT. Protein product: CASSPVGGQGNTEAFF. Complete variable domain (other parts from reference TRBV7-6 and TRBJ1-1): GAGVSQSPRYKVTKRGQDVALRCDPISGHVSLYWYRQALGQGPEFLTYFNYEAQQDKSGLPNDRFSAERPEGSISTLTIQRTEQRDSAMYRCASSPVGGQGNTEAFFGQGTRLTVV.

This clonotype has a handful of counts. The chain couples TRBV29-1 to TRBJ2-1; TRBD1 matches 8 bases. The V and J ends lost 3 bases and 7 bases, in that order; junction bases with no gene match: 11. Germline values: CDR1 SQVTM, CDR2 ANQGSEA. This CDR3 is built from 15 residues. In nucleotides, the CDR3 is TGCAGCGTTGATTCCGTTCAGGGGGCGGTTAATGAGCAGTTCTTC. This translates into CSVDSVQGAVNEQFF.

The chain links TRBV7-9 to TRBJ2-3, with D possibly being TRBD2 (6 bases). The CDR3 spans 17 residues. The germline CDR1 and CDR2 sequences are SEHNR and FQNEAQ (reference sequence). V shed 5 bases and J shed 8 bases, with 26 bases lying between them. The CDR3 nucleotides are TGTGCCAGCAGCCCAGAAGCGATTTGGCAGACTAGTCTTACGCAGTATTTT. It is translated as CASSPEAIWQTSLTQYF.

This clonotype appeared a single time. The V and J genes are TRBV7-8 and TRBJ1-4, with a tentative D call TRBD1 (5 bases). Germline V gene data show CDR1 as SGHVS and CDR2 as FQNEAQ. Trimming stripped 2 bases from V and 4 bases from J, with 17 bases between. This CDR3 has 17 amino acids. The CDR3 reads CASSLRAGYLVNEKLFF. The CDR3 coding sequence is TGTGCCAGCAGCTTACGGGCAGGGTATCTAGTTAATGAAAAACTGTTTTTT. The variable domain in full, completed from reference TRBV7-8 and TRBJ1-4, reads GAGVSQSPRYKVAKRGQDVALRCDPISGHVSLFWYQQALGQGPEFLTYFQNEAQLDKSGLPSDRFFAERPEGSVSTLKIQRTQQEDSAVYLCASSLRAGYLVNEKLFFGSGTQLSVL.

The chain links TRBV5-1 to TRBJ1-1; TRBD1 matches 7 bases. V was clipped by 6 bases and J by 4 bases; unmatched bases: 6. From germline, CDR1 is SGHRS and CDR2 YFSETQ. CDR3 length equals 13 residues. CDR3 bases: TGCGCCAGCACCGTGTCAGGGGGCACTGAAGCTTTCTTT. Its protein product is CASTVSGGTEAFF.

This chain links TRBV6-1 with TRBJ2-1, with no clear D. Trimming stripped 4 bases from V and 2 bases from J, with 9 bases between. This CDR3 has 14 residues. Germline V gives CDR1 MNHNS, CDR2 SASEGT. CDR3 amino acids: CASSGGAPYNEQFF. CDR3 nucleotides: TGTGCCAGCAGTGGGGGTGCCCCCTACAATGAGCAGTTCTTC.

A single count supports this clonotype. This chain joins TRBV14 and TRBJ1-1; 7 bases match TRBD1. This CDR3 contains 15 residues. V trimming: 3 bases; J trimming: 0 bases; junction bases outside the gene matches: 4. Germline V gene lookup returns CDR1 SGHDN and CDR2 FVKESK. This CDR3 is CASSHTGVLNTEAFF. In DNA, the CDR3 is TGTGCCAGCAGCCACACAGGGGTTCTGAACACTGAAGCTTTCTTT. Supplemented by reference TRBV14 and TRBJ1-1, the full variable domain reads EAGVTQFPSHSVIEKGQTVTLRCDPISGHDNLYWYRRVMGKEIKFLLHFVKESKQDESGMPNNRFLAERTGGTYSTLKVQPAELEDSGVYFCASSHTGVLNTEAFFGQGTRLTVV.

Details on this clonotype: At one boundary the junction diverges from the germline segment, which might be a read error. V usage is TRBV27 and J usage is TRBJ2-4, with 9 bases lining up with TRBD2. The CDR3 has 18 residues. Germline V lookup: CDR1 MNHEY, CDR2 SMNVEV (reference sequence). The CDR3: CASSGLAGTGGAKNIRYF. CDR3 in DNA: TGTGCCAGCAGTGGCCTAGCGGGAACCGGTGGAGCCAAAAACATTCGGTACTTC.

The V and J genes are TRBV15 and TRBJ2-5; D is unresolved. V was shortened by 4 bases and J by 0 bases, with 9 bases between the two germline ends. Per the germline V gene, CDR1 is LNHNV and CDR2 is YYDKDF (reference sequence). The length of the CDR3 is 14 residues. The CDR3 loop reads CATSIQRYQETQYF. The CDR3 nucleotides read TGTGCCACCAGCATACAGAGGTACCAAGAGACCCAGTACTTC.

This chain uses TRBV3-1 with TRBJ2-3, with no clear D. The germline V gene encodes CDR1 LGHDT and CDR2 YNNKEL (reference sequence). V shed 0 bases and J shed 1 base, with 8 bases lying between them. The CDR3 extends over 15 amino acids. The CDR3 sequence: CASSQERWGTDTQYF. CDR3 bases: TGTGCCAGCAGCCAAGAGCGCTGGGGCACAGATACGCAGTATTTT.

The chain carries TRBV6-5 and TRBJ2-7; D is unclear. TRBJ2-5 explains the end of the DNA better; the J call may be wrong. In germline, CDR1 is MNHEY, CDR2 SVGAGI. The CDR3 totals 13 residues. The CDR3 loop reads CASSYGSPETQYF. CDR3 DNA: TGTGCCAGCAGTTATGGCTCCCCAGAGACCCAGTACTTC.

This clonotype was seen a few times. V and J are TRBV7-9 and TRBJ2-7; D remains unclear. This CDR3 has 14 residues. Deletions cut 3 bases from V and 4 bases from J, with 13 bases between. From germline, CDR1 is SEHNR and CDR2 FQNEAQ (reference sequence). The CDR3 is CASSFDQLQYEQYF. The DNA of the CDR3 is TGTGCCAGCAGCTTCGACCAACTACAGTACGAGCAGTACTTC.

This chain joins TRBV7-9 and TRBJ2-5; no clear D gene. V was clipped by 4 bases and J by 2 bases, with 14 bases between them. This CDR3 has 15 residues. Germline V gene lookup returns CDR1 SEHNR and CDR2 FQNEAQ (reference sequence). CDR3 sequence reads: CASSSQELGQETQYF. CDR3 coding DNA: TGTGCCAGCAGCTCCCAAGAGTTGGGACAAGAGACCCAGTACTTC. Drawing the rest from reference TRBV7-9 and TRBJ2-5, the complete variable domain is DTGVSQNPRHKITKRGQNVTFRCDPISEHNRLYWYRQTLGQGPEFLTYFQNEAQLEKSRLLSDRFSAERPKGSFSTLEIQRTEQGDSAMYLCASSSQELGQETQYFGPGTRLLVL.

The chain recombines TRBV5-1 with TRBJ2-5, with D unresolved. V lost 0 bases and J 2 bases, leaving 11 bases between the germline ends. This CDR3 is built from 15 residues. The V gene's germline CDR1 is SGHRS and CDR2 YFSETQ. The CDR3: CASSLGAGLQETQYF. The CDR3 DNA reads TGCGCCAGCAGCTTGGGGGCAGGATTACAAGAGACCCAGTACTTC.

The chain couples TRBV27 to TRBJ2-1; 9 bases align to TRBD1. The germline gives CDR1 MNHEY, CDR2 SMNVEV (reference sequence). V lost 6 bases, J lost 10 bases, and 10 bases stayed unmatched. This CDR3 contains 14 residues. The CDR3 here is CASRLAQGAYEQFF. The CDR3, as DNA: TGTGCCAGCAGGCTTGCACAGGGGGCTTACGAGCAGTTCTTC.

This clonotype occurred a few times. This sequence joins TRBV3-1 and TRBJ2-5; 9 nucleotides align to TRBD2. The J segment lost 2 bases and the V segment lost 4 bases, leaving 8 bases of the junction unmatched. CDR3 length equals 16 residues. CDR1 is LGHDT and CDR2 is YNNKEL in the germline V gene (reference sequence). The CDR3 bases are TGTGCCAGCAGCCCCAGGACTAGCGCTTGGCAAGAGACCCAGTACTTC. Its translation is CASSPRTSAWQETQYF.

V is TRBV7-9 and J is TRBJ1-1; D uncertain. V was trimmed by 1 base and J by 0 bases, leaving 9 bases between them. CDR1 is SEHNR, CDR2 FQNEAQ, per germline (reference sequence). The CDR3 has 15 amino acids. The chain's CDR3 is CASSLGAAMNTEAFF. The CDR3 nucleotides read TGTGCCAGCAGCTTAGGGGCAGCCATGAACACTGAAGCTTTCTTT.

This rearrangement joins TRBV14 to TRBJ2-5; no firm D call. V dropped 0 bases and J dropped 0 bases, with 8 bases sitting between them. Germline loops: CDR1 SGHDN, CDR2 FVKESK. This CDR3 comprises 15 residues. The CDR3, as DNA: TGTGCCAGCAGCCAAGATCTGAACTACCAAGAGACCCAGTACTTC. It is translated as CASSQDLNYQETQYF. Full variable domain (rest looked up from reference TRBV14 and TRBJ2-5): EAGVTQFPSHSVIEKGQTVTLRCDPISGHDNLYWYRRVMGKEIKFLLHFVKESKQDESGMPNNRFLAERTGGTYSTLKVQPAELEDSGVYFCASSQDLNYQETQYFGPGTRLLVL.

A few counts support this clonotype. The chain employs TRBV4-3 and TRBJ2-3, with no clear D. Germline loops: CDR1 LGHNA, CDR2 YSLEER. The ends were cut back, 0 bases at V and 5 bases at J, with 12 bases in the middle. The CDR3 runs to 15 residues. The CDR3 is CASSQDPGNVDTQYF. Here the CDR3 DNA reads TGCGCCAGCAGCCAAGATCCGGGTAATGTAGATACGCAGTATTTT.

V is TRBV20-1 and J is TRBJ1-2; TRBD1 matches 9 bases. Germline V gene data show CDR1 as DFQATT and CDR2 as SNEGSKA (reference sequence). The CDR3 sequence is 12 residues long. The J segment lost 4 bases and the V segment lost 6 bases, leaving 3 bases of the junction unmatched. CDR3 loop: CSAWGQGYGYTF. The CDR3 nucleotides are TGCAGTGCATGGGGACAGGGCTATGGCTACACCTTC.

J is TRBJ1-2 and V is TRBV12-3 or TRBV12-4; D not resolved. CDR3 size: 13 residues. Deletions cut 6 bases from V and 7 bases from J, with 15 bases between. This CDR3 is CASSRRELSGYTF. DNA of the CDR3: TGTGCCAGCAGCCGACGGGAGCTATCTGGCTACACCTTC.

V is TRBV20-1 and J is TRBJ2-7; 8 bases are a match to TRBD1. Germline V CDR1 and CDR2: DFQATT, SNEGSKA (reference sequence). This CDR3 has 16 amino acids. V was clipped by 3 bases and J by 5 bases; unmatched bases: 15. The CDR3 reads CSARLIGDRGIDEQYF. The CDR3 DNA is TGCAGTGCTAGGCTCATTGGAGACAGGGGAATCGACGAGCAGTACTTC.

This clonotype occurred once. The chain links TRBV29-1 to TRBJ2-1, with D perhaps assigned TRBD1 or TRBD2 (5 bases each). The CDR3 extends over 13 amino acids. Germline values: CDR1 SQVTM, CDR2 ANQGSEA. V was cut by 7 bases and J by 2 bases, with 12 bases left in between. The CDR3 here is CSEHGTTYNEQFF. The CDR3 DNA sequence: TGCAGCGAGCACGGGACGACCTACAATGAGCAGTTCTTC.

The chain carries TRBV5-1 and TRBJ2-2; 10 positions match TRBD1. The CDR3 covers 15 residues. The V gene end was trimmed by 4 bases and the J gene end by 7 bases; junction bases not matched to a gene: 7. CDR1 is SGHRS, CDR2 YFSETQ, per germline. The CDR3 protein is CASSPPGQGFGELFF. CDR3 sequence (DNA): TGCGCCAGCAGCCCTCCGGGACAGGGGTTCGGGGAGCTGTTTTTT.

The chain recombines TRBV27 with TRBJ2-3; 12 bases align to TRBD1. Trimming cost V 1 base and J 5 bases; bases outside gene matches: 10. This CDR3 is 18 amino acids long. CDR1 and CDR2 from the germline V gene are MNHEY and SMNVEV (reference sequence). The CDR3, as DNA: TGTGCCAGCAGTTTATTTACCACGGGACAGGGGGCTGGAGATACGCAGTATTTT. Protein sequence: CASSLFTTGQGAGDTQYF.

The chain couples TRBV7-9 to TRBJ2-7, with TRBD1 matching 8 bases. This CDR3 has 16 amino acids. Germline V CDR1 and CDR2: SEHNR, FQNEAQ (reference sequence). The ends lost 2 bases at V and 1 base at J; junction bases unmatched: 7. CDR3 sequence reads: CASSLSQGALSYEQYF. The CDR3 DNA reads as TGTGCCAGCAGCTTAAGTCAGGGGGCGTTGTCCTACGAGCAGTACTTC.